The present T cell receptor (beta chain) was sequenced within a study of cytomegalovirus exposure and HLA in healthy donors. With V trimmed by 6 bases and J by 1 base, 5 bases remained unmatched. The CDR3 consists of 14 residues. Germline-derived CDR1 and CDR2 are LNHDA and SQIVND (reference sequence). Remarks on this clone: As yet, its antigen is unknown.

Study observations and caveats: An analysis done earlier found most TCR beta V segments productive about 90% or about 30% of the time.

Donors were ostensibly healthy at sampling, although undocumented immune exposures were probable. The PCR contained 60 Vbeta and 13 Jbeta primers. Profiling relied on immunoSEQ multiplex PCR, and the TCRdb table lists in-frame clones only, not all of them. The sample shows over 150,000 clones, roughly four fifths of them seen only once. The V and J genes are TRBV19 and TRBJ1-1; TRBD1 agrees at 7 bases. The material sequenced was PBMCs. The receptor's source is a woman in her fifties or sixties in good health and CMV-seronegative. This CDR3 reads CASSLRQGNTEAFF. The CDR3 DNA reads as TGTGCCAGTAGCCTACGACAGGGGAACACTGAAGCTTTCTTT.